The present entry profiles one T cell receptor (beta chain) with its context. Thymus pieces cut out during corrective heart surgery were the tissue that was used. Each of the donors was a healthy Finnish infant who was undergoing open corrective cardiac surgery for congenital heart defects. This record belongs to a study of human thymus T cells. Trimming cost V 8 bases and J 5 bases, with 21 bases left between them. Germline values: CDR1 LNHDA, CDR2 SQIVND (reference sequence). The CDR3 extends over 15 amino acids. The protocol was immunoSEQ multiplex PCR, while the TCRdb copy is restricted to in-frame clones and leaves out a portion. This table holds 75,000 to 90,000 clones, 90% to 98% found once.

Sequenced input: thymus tissue. This receptor was identified in a boy younger than two with a congenital heart defect but otherwise immunologically healthy. J is TRBJ2-5 and V is TRBV19, with a weak D call TRBD1 (6 bases). This CDR3 is CASHKTGNNRETQYF. The CDR3 DNA is TGTGCCAGTCATAAGACAGGAAACAACCGGGAGACCCAGTACTTC.